What follows is one T cell receptor beta chain and its context. Its target is unknown. Both iRepertoire HTBI primers and Arm-PCR of CDR3 regions were used to build the TCR beta libraries. From the multiplex PCR reads, TCRdb called clonotypes with MiXCR, one entry per CDR3 protein. The sample contains hundreds of thousands of distinct CDR3 sequences, more than 15% of which appear only once. Time point in this sample: newly diagnosed GD, antithyroid drugs for less than 3 months. PBMC-derived RNA was used for the TCR library. Criteria from the American Thyroid Association guidelines were applied to diagnose Graves' disease. The data are from a study of regulatory T cells in long-lasting Graves disease. The study's findings and limits: Public clonotype sharing was higher in persistent than newly diagnosed patients. Compared with new cases, persistent Graves' patients showed reduced TCR diversity. TRBV28 was favored in persistent disease, as were TRBJ1-2 and TRBJ2-5.

There are 16 residues in the CDR3. Per germline, CDR1 LNHNV and CDR2 YYDKDF (reference sequence). Between the trimmed V and J ends, which lost 0 bases and 10 bases, there was a span of 19 bases. This chain links TRBV15 with TRBJ2-1, with D possibly matching TRBD1 (5 bases). The source material was peripheral blood mononuclear cells (PBMCs), sampled at new diagnosis, from a patient treated with antithyroid drugs. This TCR was sampled from a female donor with Graves disease. The CDR3 bases are TGTGCCACCAGCAGAGATCGCCGGACATCCTCCTACGAGCAGTTCTTC. Protein sequence: CATSRDRRTSSYEQFF. The complete variable domain, with remaining parts taken from reference TRBV15 and TRBJ2-1, reads DAMVIQNPRYQVTQFGKPVTLSCSQTLNHNVMYWYQQKSSQAPKLLFHYYDKDFNNEADTPDNFQSRRPNTSFCFLDIRSPGLGDTAMYLCATSRDRRTSSYEQFFGPGTRLTVL.